One sample yielded the 23 T cell receptor beta chains listed below, sequenced in a study of early T cells in non-severe SARS-CoV-2 infection. TCRdb itself ran the 5' RACE reads through MiXCR, one entry per CDR3 protein. The repertoire includes 50,000 or so distinct CDR3 sequences, around 5.6% of them detected once, and roughly 4.7% sits in the top ten. Specimen: whole blood. The source of these receptors is an adult who was a healthcare worker with PCR-confirmed SARS-CoV-2 infection or an uninfected control (not recorded which).

The chain has TRBV6-5 and TRBJ2-7, with D hard to call. The CDR3 is made up of 14 amino acids. V lost 2 bases, J lost 5 bases, and 13 bases lay in between. Germline V gene lookup returns CDR1 MNHEY and CDR2 SVGAGI. CDR3 sequence: CASSYGKSPNEQYF. The CDR3 DNA is TGTGCCAGCAGTTACGGCAAGAGTCCTAACGAGCAGTACTTC.

This clonotype was seen repeatedly, ten times or more. The V call is TRBV6-5, the J call TRBJ1-1, with D maybe TRBD1 (5 bases). This CDR3 spans 11 amino acids. Germline lookup yields CDR1 MNHEY and CDR2 SVGAGI. The V end lost 6 bases, the J end lost 11 bases, and 13 bases lay between the germline ends. This CDR3 reads CASRGLAGAFF. The CDR3, as DNA: TGTGCCAGCAGGGGACTAGCTGGGGCTTTCTTT.

The sample holds a few counts of this clonotype. This chain joins TRBV5-1 and TRBJ2-7; 8 nucleotides match TRBD1. Trimming at V came to 0 bases and at J to 3 bases, leaving 2 bases not matched to a gene. Germline values: CDR1 SGHRS, CDR2 YFSETQ. This CDR3 spans 14 amino acids. CDR3 protein: CASSLGDRYYEQYF. Here the CDR3 DNA reads TGCGCCAGCAGCTTGGGGGACAGGTACTACGAGCAGTACTTC.

There are many counts of this clonotype. The chain links TRBV10-1 to TRBJ2-1; D may be TRBD2 (5 bases). Trimming took off 8 bases at V and 5 bases at J, with 19 bases between the two ends. Germline V gives CDR1 WNHNN, CDR2 SYGVQD (reference sequence). This CDR3 contains 15 residues. CDR3 DNA sequence: TGCGCCAGCGAACCCCAACTAGTACCTGACAATGAGCAGTTCTTC. Translating it yields CASEPQLVPDNEQFF.

This clonotype was observed at least ten times. The chain uses TRBV20-1 and TRBJ1-1, with 12 bases identical to TRBD1. From germline, CDR1 is DFQATT and CDR2 SNEGSKA (reference sequence). Unmatched junction bases numbered 7, after V lost 1 base and J lost 4 bases. This CDR3 region has 16 residues. The CDR3 sequence is CSARAGTGGLGTEAFF. Here the CDR3 DNA reads TGCAGTGCTAGAGCCGGGACAGGGGGCTTAGGCACTGAAGCTTTCTTT.

The table lists this clonotype with a few counts. The chain links TRBV29-1 to TRBJ2-3; 9 nucleotides line up with TRBD1. V was clipped by 6 bases and J by 5 bases; unmatched bases: 6. Germline values: CDR1 SQVTM, CDR2 ANQGSEA. The CDR3 length is 13 residues. CDR3 DNA: TGCAGCGTACCGGACAGGGGTGTAGATACGCAGTATTTT. Its protein product is CSVPDRGVDTQYF.

The rearrangement joins TRBV7-8 to TRBJ1-5; maybe TRBD1 (5 bases). This CDR3 contains 15 residues. Germline CDR1 SGHVS, CDR2 FQNEAQ. Between the trimmed V and J ends, which lost 0 bases and 4 bases, there was a span of 10 bases. Here the CDR3 DNA reads TGTGCCAGCAGCTTAGCGACAGTTTCAAATCAGCCCCAGCATTTT. Amino acids: CASSLATVSNQPQHF.

This clonotype was recorded at least ten times. The chain is built from TRBV7-4 and TRBJ2-7; unclear D gene. Germline CDR1 is SGHVT and CDR2 is SQSDAQ. V gave up 4 bases and J gave up 6 bases, with 16 bases separating them. This CDR3 has 14 residues. The CDR3 bases are TGTGCCAGCAGCTCGGTCTCAAAGGCGAGCGAGCAGTACTTC. It is translated as CASSSVSKASEQYF.

This clonotype has a count of ten or more. The chain carries TRBV29-1 and TRBJ2-1; perhaps TRBD1 as D (8 bases). The CDR3 has 13 residues. The V end lost 6 bases, the J end lost 12 bases, and 21 bases lay between the germline ends. CDR1 SQVTM and CDR2 ANQGSEA come from the germline V gene. The CDR3 spells CSVREAGGWGQFF. The CDR3 region has the DNA TGCAGCGTACGGGAGGCAGGGGGCTGGGGGCAGTTCTTC.

This clonotype was seen ten or more times. The V call is TRBV19, the J call TRBJ2-3; D is uncertain. Trimming removed 6 bases at V and 5 bases at J, with 9 bases between. CDR1 and CDR2 (germline): LNHDA, SQIVND (reference sequence). This CDR3 is built from 12 residues. CDR3 in amino acids: CASRLSGDTQYF. In DNA, the CDR3 is TGTGCCAGTAGACTTAGTGGAGATACGCAGTATTTT.

This clonotype was seen at least ten times. Written as DNA, the CDR3 is TGTGCCAGCAGCTTAGTCTCCAGGGTTGATGACGAGCAGTACTTC. Protein sequence: CASSLVSRVDDEQYF. This rearrangement joins TRBV7-2 to TRBJ2-7; possibly TRBD1 for D (5 bases). Trimming pared 1 base from V and 5 bases from J, leaving 15 bases between. The length of the CDR3 is 15 residues. Germline CDR1 and CDR2: SGHTA and FQGNSA.

This clonotype has at least ten counts. This rearrangement joins TRBV2 to TRBJ2-1, with 9 bases fitting TRBD2. CDR1 is SNHLY and CDR2 is FYNNEI in the germline V gene. Trimming at V came to 3 bases and at J to 0 bases, leaving 3 bases not matched to a gene. This CDR3 is built from 16 residues. This CDR3 reads CASSETSGSSYNEQFF. The CDR3 DNA sequence: TGTGCCAGCAGTGAGACTAGCGGATCCTCCTACAATGAGCAGTTCTTC.

This clonotype occurred many times. J is TRBJ2-5 and V is TRBV10-3, with a possible D match to TRBD1 (6 bases). Looked up from germline, CDR1 is ENHRY and CDR2 is SYGVKD. The CDR3 length is 13 residues. V was trimmed by 11 bases and J by 0 bases, leaving 13 bases between them. CDR3 residues: CAGRTDYQETQYF. The CDR3 DNA reads TGTGCCGGAAGGACAGACTACCAAGAGACCCAGTACTTC.

This chain joins TRBV4-3 and TRBJ2-1; D ambiguous. Germline V lookup: CDR1 LGHNA, CDR2 YSLEER. V lost 0 bases and J 8 bases, leaving 2 bases between the germline ends. The CDR3 runs to 11 residues. CDR3 protein: CASSQDHEQFF. In DNA form, the CDR3 reads TGCGCCAGCAGCCAAGATCATGAGCAGTTCTTC.

This clonotype has a count of ten or more. The V gene is TRBV30, the J gene TRBJ1-1; 7 positions agree with TRBD1. Germline CDR1 GTSNPN, CDR2 SVGIG (reference sequence). V shed 7 bases, J shed 4 bases, and the junction held 9 bases outside the gene matches. This CDR3 has 13 amino acids. DNA for the CDR3: TGTGCCTCCCAGGGGGGGTGGGGCACTGAAGCTTTCTTT. It codes for CASQGGWGTEAFF.

The sample holds many counts of this clonotype. The chain carries TRBV20-1 and TRBJ1-4; the D gene is possibly TRBD1 (5 bases). The CDR3 is 16 residues long. Germline V gene sequence: CDR1 DFQATT, CDR2 SNEGSKA (reference sequence). The ends were cut back, 0 bases at V and 0 bases at J, with 11 bases in the middle. CDR3 bases: TGCAGTGCTAGAGATGGGGGGGGAACAACTAATGAAAAACTGTTTTTT. Its translation is CSARDGGGTTNEKLFF.

Ten or more counts support this clonotype. The J gene is TRBJ1-2, the V gene TRBV7-2; D uncertain. V gave up 2 bases and J gave up 7 bases, with 14 bases separating them. The length of the CDR3 is 14 residues. Germline CDR1 is SGHTA and CDR2 is FQGNSA. The CDR3 here is CASSLLTRKGGYTF. The CDR3, as DNA: TGTGCCAGCAGCTTATTAACCCGGAAAGGTGGCTACACCTTC. Filled out from reference TRBV7-2 and TRBJ1-2, the complete variable domain reads GAGVSQSPSNKVTEKGKDVELRCDPISGHTALYWYRQSLGQGLEFLIYFQGNSAPDKSGLPSDRFSAERTGGSVSTLTIQRTQQEDSAVYLCASSLLTRKGGYTFGSGTRLTVV.

This clonotype was counted between two and nine times. This rearrangement joins TRBV2 to TRBJ1-2; 7 bases fit TRBD1. The CDR3 spans 16 residues. The V gene end was trimmed by 3 bases and the J gene end by 0 bases; junction bases not matched to a gene: 7. Germline V gene lookup returns CDR1 SNHLY and CDR2 FYNNEI. The CDR3, as DNA: TGTGCCAGCAGTGACCGACAGGGTTTTTCTAACTATGGCTACACCTTC. Protein: CASSDRQGFSNYGYTF.

The V call is TRBV20-1, the J call TRBJ1-3; no definite D call. Trimming took off 6 bases at V and 0 bases at J, with 12 bases between the two ends. CDR3 size: 14 residues. CDR1 is DFQATT, CDR2 SNEGSKA, per germline (reference sequence). The CDR3 sequence is CSAVPTVSGNTIYF. The CDR3 region has the DNA TGCAGTGCCGTACCGACCGTCTCTGGAAACACCATATATTTT.

This clonotype came up a few times. This sequence joins TRBV4-1 and TRBJ1-1; no firm D call. Germline CDR1 and CDR2: MGHRA and YSYEKL. CDR3 length: 16 residues. Trimming pared 2 bases from V and 2 bases from J, leaving 15 bases between. CDR3 region: CASSQSRLDGNTEAFF. In DNA form, the CDR3 reads TGCGCCAGCAGCCAATCAAGACTGGACGGCAACACTGAAGCTTTCTTT.

J is TRBJ1-1 and V is TRBV3-1; D is undetermined. The CDR3 consists of 15 residues. Trimming took off 1 base at V and 3 bases at J, with 12 bases between the two ends. Germline lookup yields CDR1 LGHDT and CDR2 YNNKEL (reference sequence). As DNA, the CDR3 is TGTGCCAGCAGCCAAGGGGTCGGGATCCACACTGAAGCTTTCTTT. Its protein product is CASSQGVGIHTEAFF.

A few counts support this clonotype. The V gene is TRBV6-5, the J gene TRBJ2-3; 15 bases fit TRBD2. The CDR3 has 16 residues. The V gene's germline CDR1 is MNHEY and CDR2 SVGAGI. The V and J ends lost 5 bases and 4 bases, in that order; junction bases with no gene match: 4. The CDR3 nucleotides are TGTGCCAGCAGTCCAGGACTAGCGGGAGGGTCAGATACGCAGTATTTT. This encodes CASSPGLAGGSDTQYF.

This clonotype is medium-sized by share. This sequence joins TRBV10-3 and TRBJ1-1, with 8 bases aligning to TRBD1. V lost 4 bases, J lost 6 bases, and 10 bases stayed unmatched. The germline CDR1 and CDR2 sequences are ENHRY and SYGVKD. This CDR3 region has 15 residues. CDR3 sequence reads: CAISGTGTTLAEAFF. Written as DNA, the CDR3 is TGTGCCATCAGTGGGACAGGGACAACCCTTGCTGAAGCTTTCTTT.